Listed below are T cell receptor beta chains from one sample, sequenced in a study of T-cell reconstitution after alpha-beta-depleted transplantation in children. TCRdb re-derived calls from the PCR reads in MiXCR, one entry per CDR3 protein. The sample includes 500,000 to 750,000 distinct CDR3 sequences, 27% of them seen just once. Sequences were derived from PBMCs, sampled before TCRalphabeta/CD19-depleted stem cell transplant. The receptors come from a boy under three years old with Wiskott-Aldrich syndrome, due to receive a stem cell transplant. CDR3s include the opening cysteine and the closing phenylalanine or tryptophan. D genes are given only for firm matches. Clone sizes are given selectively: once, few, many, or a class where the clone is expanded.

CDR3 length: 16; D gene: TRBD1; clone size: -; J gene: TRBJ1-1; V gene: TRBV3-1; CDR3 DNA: TGTGCCAGCAGCCGAGGACTTCGGACAGGGCACACTGAAGCTTTCTTT; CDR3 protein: CASSRGLRTGHTEAFF
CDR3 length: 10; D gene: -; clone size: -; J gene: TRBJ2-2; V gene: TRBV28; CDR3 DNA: TGTGCCAGCCTCTCAGGGGAGCTGTTTTTT; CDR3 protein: CASLSGELFF
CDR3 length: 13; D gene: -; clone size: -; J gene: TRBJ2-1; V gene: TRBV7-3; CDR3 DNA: TGTGCCAGCAGCCTACGAAGGGGCAATGAGCAGTTCTTC; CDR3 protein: CASSLRRGNEQFF
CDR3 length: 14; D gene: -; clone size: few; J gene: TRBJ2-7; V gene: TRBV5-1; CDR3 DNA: TGCGCCAGCAGCTTCAATACCTTAACTTACGAGCAGTACTTC; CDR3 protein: CASSFNTLTYEQYF
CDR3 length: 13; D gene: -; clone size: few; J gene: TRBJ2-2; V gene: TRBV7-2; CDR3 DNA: TGTGCCACCCGGGGGCAGGGCACCGGGGAGCTGTTTTTT; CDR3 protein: CATRGQGTGELFF
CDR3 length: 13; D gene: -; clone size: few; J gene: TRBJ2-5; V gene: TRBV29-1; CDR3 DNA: TGCAGCGGGACAGTGCCTGGGAGGGAGACCCAGTACTTC; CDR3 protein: CSGTVPGRETQYF
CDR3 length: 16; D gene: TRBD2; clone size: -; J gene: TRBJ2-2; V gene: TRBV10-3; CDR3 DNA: TGTGCCATCAGAGAGCGACTAGCGGTCGAATCCGGGGAGCTGTTTTTT; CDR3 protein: CAIRERLAVESGELFF
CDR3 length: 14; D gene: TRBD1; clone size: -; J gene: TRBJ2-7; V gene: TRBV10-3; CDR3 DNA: TGTGCCATCAGTGAACAGGGGTGGCCCTACGAGCAGTACTTC; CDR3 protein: CAISEQGWPYEQYF
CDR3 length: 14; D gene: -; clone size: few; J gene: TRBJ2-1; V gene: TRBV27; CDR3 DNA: TGTGCCAGCAGTATACTCGGACCCTACAATGAGCAGTTCTTC; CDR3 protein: CASSILGPYNEQFF
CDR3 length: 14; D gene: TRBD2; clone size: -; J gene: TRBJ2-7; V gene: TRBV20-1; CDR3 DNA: TGCAGTGCTAGGACTAGCGGGACGGCCTACGAGCAGTACTTC; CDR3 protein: CSARTSGTAYEQYF
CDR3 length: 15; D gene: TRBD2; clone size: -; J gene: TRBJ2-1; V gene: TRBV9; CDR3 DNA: TGTGCCAGCAGCGTAGAGCGACTAGCGGGAGATGAGCAGTTCTTC; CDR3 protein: CASSVERLAGDEQFF
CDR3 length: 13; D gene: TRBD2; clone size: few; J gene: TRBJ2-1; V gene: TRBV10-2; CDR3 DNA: TGCGCCAGCAGGTGGGGGACTAGCGATGAGCAGTTCTTC; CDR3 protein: CASRWGTSDEQFF
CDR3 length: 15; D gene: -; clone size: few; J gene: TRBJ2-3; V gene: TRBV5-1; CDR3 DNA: TGCGCCAGCAGCTTGCGGGGAGTCCCCACAGATACGCAGTATTTT; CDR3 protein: CASSLRGVPTDTQYF
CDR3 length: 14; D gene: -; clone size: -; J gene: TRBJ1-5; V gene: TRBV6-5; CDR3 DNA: TGTGCCAGCAGTTACGCGGGGGAGGGGCAGCCCCAGCATTTT; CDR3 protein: CASSYAGEGQPQHF
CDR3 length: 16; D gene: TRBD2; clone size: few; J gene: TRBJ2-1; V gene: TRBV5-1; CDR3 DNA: TGCGCCAGCAGCTTGGTGGCGGGAGAGCCTTACAATGAGCAGTTCTTC; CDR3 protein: CASSLVAGEPYNEQFF
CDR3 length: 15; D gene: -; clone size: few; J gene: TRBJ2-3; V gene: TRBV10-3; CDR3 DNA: TGTGCCATCATGTCCCCCAGCGCTAGCACAGATACGCAGTATTTT; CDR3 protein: CAIMSPSASTDTQYF
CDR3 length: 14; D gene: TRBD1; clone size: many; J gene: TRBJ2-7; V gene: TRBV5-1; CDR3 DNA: TGCGCCAGCAGCTTGGGGGACAGGGGCTACGAGCAGTACTTC; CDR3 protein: CASSLGDRGYEQYF
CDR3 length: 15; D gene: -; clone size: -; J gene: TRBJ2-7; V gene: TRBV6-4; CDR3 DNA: TGTGCCAGCAGGCCGACAGGGAGGGAACCCTACGAGCAGTACTTC; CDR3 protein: CASRPTGREPYEQYF
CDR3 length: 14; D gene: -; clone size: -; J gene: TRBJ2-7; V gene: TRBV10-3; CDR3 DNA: TGTGCCATCAGTGAGTCGAACTTATCCTACGAGCAGTACTTC; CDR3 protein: CAISESNLSYEQYF
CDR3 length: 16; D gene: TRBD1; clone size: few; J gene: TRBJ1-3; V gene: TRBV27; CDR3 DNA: TGTGCCAGCAGAGAGGGGGGACAGGGCTCTGGAAACACCATATATTTT; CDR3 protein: CASREGGQGSGNTIYF
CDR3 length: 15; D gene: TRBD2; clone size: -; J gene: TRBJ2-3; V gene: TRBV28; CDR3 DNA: TGTGCCAGCAGTTCGACTAGCGGGCAGGTAGATACGCAGTATTTT; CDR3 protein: CASSSTSGQVDTQYF
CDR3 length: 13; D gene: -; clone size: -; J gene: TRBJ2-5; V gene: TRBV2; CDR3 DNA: TGTGCCAGCAGTAAACACGATACGGAGACCCAGTACTTC; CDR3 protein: CASSKHDTETQYF
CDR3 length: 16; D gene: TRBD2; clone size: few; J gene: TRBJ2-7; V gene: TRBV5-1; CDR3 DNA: TGCGCCAGCAGCAAAGCGGGACTAGCGGGAGCTCACGAGCAGTACTTC; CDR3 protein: CASSKAGLAGAHEQYF
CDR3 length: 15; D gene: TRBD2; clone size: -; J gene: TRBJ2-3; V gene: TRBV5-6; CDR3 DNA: TGTGCCAGCAGTGGGAGCGGGAGGGTCACAGATACGCAGTATTTT; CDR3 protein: CASSGSGRVTDTQYF
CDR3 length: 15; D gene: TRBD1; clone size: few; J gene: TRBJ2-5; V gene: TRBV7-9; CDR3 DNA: TGTGCCAGCAGCCCCGGGACAGGATCTCAAGAGACCCAGTACTTC; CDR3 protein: CASSPGTGSQETQYF
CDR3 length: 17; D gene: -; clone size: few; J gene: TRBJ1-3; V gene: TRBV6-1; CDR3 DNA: TGTGCCAGCAGCTCACGCGTGGGGGTCGGCTCTGGAAACACCATATATTTT; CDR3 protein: CASSSRVGVGSGNTIYF
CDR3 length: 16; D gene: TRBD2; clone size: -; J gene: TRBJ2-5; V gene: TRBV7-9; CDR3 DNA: TGTGCCAGCAGCTCCTACGGGGGGAGGAGGCAAGAGACCCAGTACTTC; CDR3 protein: CASSSYGGRRQETQYF
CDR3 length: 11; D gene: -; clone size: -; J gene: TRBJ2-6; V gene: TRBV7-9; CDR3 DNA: TGTGCCAGCAGCTTCTACCGGGACTTCCGTTTC; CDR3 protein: CASSFYRDFRF
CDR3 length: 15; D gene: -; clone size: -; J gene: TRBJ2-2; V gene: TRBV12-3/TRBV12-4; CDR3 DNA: TGTGCCAGCAGTACCAGGGGATGGGGCACCGGGGAGCTGTTTTTT; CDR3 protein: CASSTRGWGTGELFF
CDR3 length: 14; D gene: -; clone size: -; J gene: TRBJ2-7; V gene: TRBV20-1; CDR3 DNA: TGCAGTGCTAGAGATGGACAGCTAACCTACGAGCAGTACTTC; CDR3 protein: CSARDGQLTYEQYF
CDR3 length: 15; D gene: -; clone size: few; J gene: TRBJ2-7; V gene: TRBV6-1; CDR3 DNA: TGTGCCAGCAGCACAGGGCCGCCAGCGACCTACGAGCAGTACTTC; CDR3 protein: CASSTGPPATYEQYF
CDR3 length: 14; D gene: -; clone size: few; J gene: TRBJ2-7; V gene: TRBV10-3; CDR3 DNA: TGTGCCATCAAAGAACCCGGGACTCCGTACGAGCAGTACTTC; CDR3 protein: CAIKEPGTPYEQYF
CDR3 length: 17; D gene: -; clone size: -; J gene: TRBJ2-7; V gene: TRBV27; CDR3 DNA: TGTGCCAGCAGTATCCGCGGTTGGGGCGAAGGGTCGTACGAGCAGTACTTC; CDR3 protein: CASSIRGWGEGSYEQYF
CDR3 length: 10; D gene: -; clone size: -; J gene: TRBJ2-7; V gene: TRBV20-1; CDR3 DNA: TGCAGTGCTAGTGGGTACGAGCAGTACTTC; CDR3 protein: CSASGYEQYF
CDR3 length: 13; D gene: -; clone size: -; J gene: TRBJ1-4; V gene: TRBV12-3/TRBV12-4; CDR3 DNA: TGTGCCAGCAGTTTAGGGGGATGTGAAAAACTGTTTTTT; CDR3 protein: CASSLGGCEKLFF
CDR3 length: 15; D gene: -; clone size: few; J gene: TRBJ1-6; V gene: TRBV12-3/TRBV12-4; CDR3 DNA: TGTGCCAGCAGCTTGGACTCATGGAGAGGGTCACCCCTCCACTTT; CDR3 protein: CASSLDSWRGSPLHF
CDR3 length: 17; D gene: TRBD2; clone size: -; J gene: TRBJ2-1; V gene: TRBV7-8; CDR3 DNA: TGTGCCAGCAGCTTACCGTTCCTGAGGCGGGAGAGTGGTGAGCAGTTCTTC; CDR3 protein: CASSLPFLRRESGEQFF
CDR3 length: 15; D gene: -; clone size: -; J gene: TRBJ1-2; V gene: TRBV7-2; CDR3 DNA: TGTGCCAGCAGCTTAGCGGTCAGGATGGTCTATGGCTACACCTTC; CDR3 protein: CASSLAVRMVYGYTF
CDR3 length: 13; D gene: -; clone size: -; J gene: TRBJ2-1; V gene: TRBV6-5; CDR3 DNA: TGTGCCAGCAGTTACTCCGCACGCAATGAGCAGTTCTTC; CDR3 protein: CASSYSARNEQFF
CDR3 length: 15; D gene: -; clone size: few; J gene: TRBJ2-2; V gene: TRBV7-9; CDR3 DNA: TGTGCCAGCAGCTTCGGCAGGTGGGACACCGGGGAGCTGTTTTTT; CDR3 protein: CASSFGRWDTGELFF
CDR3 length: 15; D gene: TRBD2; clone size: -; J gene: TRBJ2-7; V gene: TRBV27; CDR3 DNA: TGTGCCAGCAGTTTCAGCGGGAGGCATAGCTACGAGCAGTACTTC; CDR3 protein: CASSFSGRHSYEQYF
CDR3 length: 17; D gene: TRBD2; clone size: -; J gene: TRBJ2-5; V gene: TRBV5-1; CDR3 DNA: TGCGCCAGCAGTTTCGACCACCTACTAGCGGGAGAAGAGACCCAGTACTTC; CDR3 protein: CASSFDHLLAGEETQYF
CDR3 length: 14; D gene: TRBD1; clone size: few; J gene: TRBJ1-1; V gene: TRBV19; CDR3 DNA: TGTGCCAGTAGTTCGTGGACAGGGCGGGCTGAAGCTTTCTTT; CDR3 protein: CASSSWTGRAEAFF
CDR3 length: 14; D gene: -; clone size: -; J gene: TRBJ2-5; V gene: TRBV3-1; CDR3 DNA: TGTGCCAGCAGCCAAGATTCTAGTCTGACGACCCAGTACTTC; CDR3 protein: CASSQDSSLTTQYF
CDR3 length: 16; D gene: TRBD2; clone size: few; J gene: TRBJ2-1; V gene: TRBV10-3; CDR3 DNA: TGTGCCATCAGCCCACTAGCGGGAGGTGTCTACAATGAGCAGTTCTTC; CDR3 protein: CAISPLAGGVYNEQFF
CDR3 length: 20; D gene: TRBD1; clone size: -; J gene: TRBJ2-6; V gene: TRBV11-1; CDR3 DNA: TGTGCCAGCAACCCTAGGGGAGAAGACAGGGCCAGGTCTGGGGCCAACGTCCTGACTTTC; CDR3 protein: CASNPRGEDRARSGANVLTF
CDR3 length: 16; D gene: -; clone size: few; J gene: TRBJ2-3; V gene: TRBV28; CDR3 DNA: TGTGCCAGCAGTTTTAGACGAGTGAGGACAGTAGATACGCAGTATTTT; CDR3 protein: CASSFRRVRTVDTQYF
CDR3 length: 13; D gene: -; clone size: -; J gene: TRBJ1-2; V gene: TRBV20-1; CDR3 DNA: TGCAGTGCTGGGACTCCTACTAACTATGGCTACACCTTC; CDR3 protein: CSAGTPTNYGYTF
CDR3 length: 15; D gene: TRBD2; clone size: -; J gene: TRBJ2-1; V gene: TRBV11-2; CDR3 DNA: TGTGCCAGCAGCTTAACGGGGCGGGAGGACAATGAGCAGTTCTTC; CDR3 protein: CASSLTGREDNEQFF
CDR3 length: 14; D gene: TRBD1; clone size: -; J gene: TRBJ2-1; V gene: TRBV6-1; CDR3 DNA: TGTGCCAGCAGTGCCGGGACAGGGGGCAGTGAGCAGTTCTTC; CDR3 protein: CASSAGTGGSEQFF
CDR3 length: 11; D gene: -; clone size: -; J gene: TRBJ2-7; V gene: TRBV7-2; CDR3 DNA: TGTGCCAGCAGCTTCTGGGACGAGCAGTACTTC; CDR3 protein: CASSFWDEQYF
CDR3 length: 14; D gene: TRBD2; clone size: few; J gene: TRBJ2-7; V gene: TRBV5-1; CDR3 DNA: TGCGCCAGCAGCGGGACTAGCGGGAGATGGGAGCAGTACTTC; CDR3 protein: CASSGTSGRWEQYF
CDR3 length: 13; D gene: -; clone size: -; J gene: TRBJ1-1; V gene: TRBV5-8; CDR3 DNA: TGTGCCAGCAGCGCCTACAGGGACACTGAAGCTTTCTTT; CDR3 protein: CASSAYRDTEAFF
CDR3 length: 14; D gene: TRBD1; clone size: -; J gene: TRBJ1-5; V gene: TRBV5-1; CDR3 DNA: TGCGCCAGCAGCTTTGGACAGGGCGATCAGCCCCAGCATTTT; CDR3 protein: CASSFGQGDQPQHF